A selection of T cell receptor beta chains follows, all from one sample in a study of yellow fever vaccine responses in identical twins. MiXCR, run by TCRdb on the RT-PCR reads, gives a single entry per CDR3 protein. The sample lists about 1,000 distinct CDR3 sequences, roughly 79% occurring once. The material sequenced was T cells from blood (PBMCs), unsorted or a sorted subset (not recorded which), taken before or after yellow fever vaccination (not recorded which). The source of these receptors is a female donor who received the yellow fever vaccine. Both conserved end residues are part of each CDR3. A D gene is named only where the DNA matches it firmly. Rows may omit the clone size; those that give it use once, few, many or a size class.

>-|14|TRBD1|TRBV5-8|TRBJ2-1
TGTGCCAGCAGCTGGGACAGGGTGAGAAATGAGCAGTTCTTC
CASSWDRVRNEQFF
>-|16|-|TRBV30|TRBJ1-2
TGTGCCTGGAGGCACATGAACTCGCCGGTTAACTATGGCTACACCTTC
CAWRHMNSPVNYGYTF
>-|15|-|TRBV21-1|TRBJ2-1
TGTGCCAGCACCCGACAGGGCGGGTTTTGGCATGAGCAGTTCTTC
CASTRQGGFWHEQFF
>few|15|TRBD1|TRBV4-1|TRBJ1-1
TGCGCCAGCAGCCACCCAGGAGGGGGCGGCACTGAAGCTTTCTTT
CASSHPGGGGTEAFF
>-|14|TRBD2|TRBV29-1|TRBJ2-1
TGCAGCGTTGACGGGCTAGCGGGGGACAATGAGCAGTTCTTC
CSVDGLAGDNEQFF
>-|14|TRBD1|TRBV5-1|TRBJ1-2
TGCGCCAGCAGCTTACAGGGGTCGGACTATGGCTACACCTTC
CASSLQGSDYGYTF
>-|13|TRBD1|TRBV7-3|TRBJ1-2
TGTGCCAGCAGCTTGACAGGGACGGAGGGCTACACCTTC
CASSLTGTEGYTF
>-|11|-|TRBV4-2|TRBJ2-5
TGTGCCAGCAGCCAAAGAGAGACCCAGTACTTC
CASSQRETQYF
>-|15|TRBD1|TRBV15|TRBJ1-1
TGTGCCACCAGCAGAGGCGGGACAGGGAACACTGAAGCTTTCTTT
CATSRGGTGNTEAFF
>once|13|-|TRBV5-1|TRBJ2-7
TGCGCCAGCAGCTCCCTCCAGTCCAATGAGCAGTACTTC
CASSSLQSNEQYF
>-|13|TRBD1|TRBV29-1|TRBJ1-3
TGCAGCACCCGGACAGGGTCTGGAAACACCATATATTTT
CSTRTGSGNTIYF
>-|15|-|TRBV11-2|TRBJ1-1
TGTGCCAGCAGCCCGCGCGGGGGGATGAACACTGAAGCTTTCTTT
CASSPRGGMNTEAFF
>once|15|TRBD1|TRBV11-3|TRBJ2-7
TGTGCCAGCAGCCCCTGGACAGGGGGTCCCTACGAGCAGTACTTC
CASSPWTGGPYEQYF
>-|12|-|TRBV20-1|TRBJ2-3
TGCAGTGCTTCCTTAGGGTTGAATACGCAGTATTTT
CSASLGLNTQYF
>-|15|-|TRBV5-5|TRBJ2-2
TGTGCCAGCAGCTTGCATCCGGGAACCACCGGGGAGCTGTTTTTT
CASSLHPGTTGELFF
>-|14|-|TRBV11-1|TRBJ2-2
TGTGCCAGCAGCCGATACGACAGCACCGGGGAGCTGTTTTTT
CASSRYDSTGELFF
>once|14|-|TRBV11-3|TRBJ2-2
TGTGCCAGCAGCCTTGACGCGAACACCGGGGAGCTGTTTTTT
CASSLDANTGELFF
>-|16|-|TRBV21-1|TRBJ2-7
TGTGCCAGCAGCAAAACGGGAGCGGGAGGGATCTACGAGCAGTACTTC
CASSKTGAGGIYEQYF
>-|15|-|TRBV10-3|TRBJ1-5
TGTGCCATCAGTGTGTCAGGGGAAGCCAATCAGCCCCAGCATTTT
CAISVSGEANQPQHF
>once|14|-|TRBV3-1|TRBJ2-7
TGTGCCAGCAGCCCACAGACAGGTGGTTACGAGCAGTACTTC
CASSPQTGGYEQYF
>-|16|-|TRBV7-9|TRBJ2-3
TGTGCCAGCAGCCCCCTCGACTGGATTAGCACAGATACGCAGTATTTT
CASSPLDWISTDTQYF
>-|14|-|TRBV5-6|TRBJ1-1
TGTGCCAGCAGCTTCCGTGTCCAAGGGACTGAAGCTTTCTTT
CASSFRVQGTEAFF
>-|12|TRBD1|TRBV29-1|TRBJ2-2
TGCAGCGCGGGACAGGGTAACGGGGAGCTGTTTTTT
CSAGQGNGELFF
>once|12|TRBD2|TRBV5-1|TRBJ2-7
TGCGCCAGCAGCTTGGTCGGGGGGGAGCAGTACTTC
CASSLVGGEQYF
>-|16|-|TRBV12-3/TRBV12-4|TRBJ1-1
TGTGCCAGCATTCTCGGGTCGGGGCGGGGGGACACTGAAGCTTTCTTT
CASILGSGRGDTEAFF
>few|16|TRBD2|TRBV4-1|TRBJ2-1
TGCGCCAGCAGCCAATTGGGGACTAGCGGGATCTATGAGCAGTTCTTC
CASSQLGTSGIYEQFF
>-|13|-|TRBV7-3|TRBJ2-3
TGTGCCAGCAGCTTAACAGGGGCAGATACGCAGTATTTT
CASSLTGADTQYF
>-|15|TRBD1|TRBV4-1|TRBJ1-6
TGCGCCAGCAGCCCGTCCGACAGGGACGCGTCACCCCTCCACTTT
CASSPSDRDASPLHF
>-|10|-|TRBV13|TRBJ2-1
TGTGCCAGCACTTTATTGGAGCAGTTCTTC
CASTLLEQFF
>-|15|TRBD1|TRBV4-3|TRBJ1-2
TGCGCCAGCAGCCAAGGGACAGGGGAGGCCTATGGCTACACCTTC
CASSQGTGEAYGYTF
>-|11|-|TRBV7-9|TRBJ2-1
TGTGCCAGCAGCTTAGGGAATGAGCAGTTCTTC
CASSLGNEQFF
>-|16|TRBD1|TRBV11-3|TRBJ2-4
TGTGCCAGCAGCGCTGGACAGGCCGGCGGCCAAAACATTCAGTACTTC
CASSAGQAGGQNIQYF
>-|19|TRBD2|TRBV11-1|TRBJ2-7
TGTGCCAGCAGCCCACCTCCGTGGACTAGCGAACCCTCCAGGTCCGAGCAGTACTTC
CASSPPPWTSEPSRSEQYF
>once|15|-|TRBV4-3|TRBJ2-7
TGCGCCAGCAGCCAAGATCTCGGGTGGGTTGGCGAGCAGTACTTC
CASSQDLGWVGEQYF
>-|19|TRBD2|TRBV4-3|TRBJ2-1
TGCGCCAGCAGCCAAGACCCTTCCTCCGGGACTAGCTCCCCCAATGAGCAGTTCTTC
CASSQDPSSGTSSPNEQFF
>-|14|-|TRBV5-1|TRBJ2-5
TGCGCCAGCAGGCCCGCGGGATCGGGCGAGACCCAGTACTTC
CASRPAGSGETQYF
>-|15|-|TRBV11-1|TRBJ2-1
TGTGCCAGCAGCCCCACACCGAGCTCCTACAATGAGCAGTTCTTC
CASSPTPSSYNEQFF
>-|17|-|TRBV7-7|TRBJ1-1
TGTGCCAGCAGCTCCCAGGGGAGGAGTAATATGAACACTGAAGCTTTCTTT
CASSSQGRSNMNTEAFF
>once|12|-|TRBV11-1|TRBJ1-4
TGTGCCAGCAGCTTAGAATCGGAGAAACTGTTTTTT
CASSLESEKLFF
>few|16|TRBD2|TRBV2|TRBJ2-1
TGTGCCAGCAGTGAATCCAGCGGGGTAACCTACAATGAGCAGTTCTTC
CASSESSGVTYNEQFF
>-|15|-|TRBV13|TRBJ2-1
TGTGCCAGCAGCGAGGCCCGAAGCGGGTCTTTGGGGCAGTTCTTC
CASSEARSGSLGQFF
>-|12|-|TRBV10-1|TRBJ1-5
TGCGCCAGCAGTGTCCACGCAGGTAAGGTACCTTTT
CASSVHAGKVPF